The present entry profiles one TCR beta chain with its context. One junction end does not reproduce the germline sequence, and a read error may be involved. Sequenced by immunoSEQ multiplex PCR; TCRdb stores in-frame clones only, minus some. The sample has 60,000 to 85,000 clones; around 86% are singletons. The CDR3 runs to 15 residues. CDR1 and CDR2 from the germline V gene are SSHAT and FNYEAQ (reference sequence). The data stem from a study of blood T cell repertoires in COVID-19. Background on the study: Researchers got acute and convalescent COVID-19 samples from the United States, Italy and Spain. T cells, B-cell-depleted T cells, or PBMCs provided the cDNA or gDNA that served as material.

This TCR derives from a woman of 80 years or more with active or convalescent COVID-19. Sequenced sample: peripheral blood. The gene calls are TRBV7-7 and TRBJ1-6, with TRBD1 matching over 9 bases. In DNA, the CDR3 is TGTGCTAGCAGCTTAGGGACAGGGCTTAATTCACCCCTCCACTTT. Translating gives CASSLGTGLNSPLHF.